The rows below give T cell receptor beta chains drawn from one sample of a study of patients and donors after allogeneic stem cell transplantation. Each CDR3 protein is one row after TCRdb ran MiXCR on the RT-PCR reads. Of roughly 940,000 distinct CDR3 sequences detected, roughly 18% appear once; the ten largest clones hold roughly 6%. Sequencing was performed on blood, either unsorted or a sorted T cell fraction (not recorded which). The receptors originated from a human donor who was either an allogeneic HSCT recipient or a stem cell or donor lymphocyte infusion donor (not recorded which). It is not recorded whose cells these are; they may come from a transplant donor. Each CDR3 is given with its conserved first and last residue. D genes are given only for firm matches. Some rows have no size entry. The others give once, few or many, or a class for an expanded clone.

size,J,V,D,DNA,CDR3
few,TRBJ2-2,TRBV12-3/TRBV12-4,TRBD1,TGTGCCAGCAGGCGAGGGGGCCCCGGGGAGCTGTTTTTT,CASRRGGPGELFF
-,TRBJ1-1,TRBV3-1,TRBD1,TGTGCCAGCAGCCAAAGAGGGGGCAAAGGTAACACTGAAGCTTTCTTT,CASSQRGGKGNTEAFF
-,TRBJ2-5,TRBV20-1,TRBD2,TGCAGTGCTAGTCCCACTAGCGGGGGGACCTTTACCCAGTACTTC,CSASPTSGGTFTQYF
-,TRBJ1-1,TRBV10-3,-,TGTGCCATCAGGAGAGGAGACTTGAACACTGAAGCTTTCTTT,CAIRRGDLNTEAFF
few,TRBJ1-3,TRBV20-1,-,TGCAGTGCTAGAGATCACGACTTCTCTGGAAACACCATATATTTT,CSARDHDFSGNTIYF
many,TRBJ2-1,TRBV12-3/TRBV12-4,TRBD2,TGTGCCAGCAGTTTCGCGGCGGGAGATTACAATGAGCAGTTCTTC,CASSFAAGDYNEQFF
many,TRBJ2-2,TRBV5-1,-,TGCGCCAGCAGTGTTGTAGCCGGGGAGCTGTTTTTT,CASSVVAGELFF
few,TRBJ2-1,TRBV18,TRBD1,TGTGCCAGCTCACCGGGACAGTCCCACAATGAGCAGTTCTTC,CASSPGQSHNEQFF
few,TRBJ2-3,TRBV5-1,TRBD2,TGCGCCAGCAGCTTTGGGACTAGTAGATGGGGCACAGATACGCAGTATTTT,CASSFGTSRWGTDTQYF
-,TRBJ1-5,TRBV24-1,-,TGTGCCACCAGTGATTCCCCTGGGCGTAGCAATCAGCCCCAGCATTTT,CATSDSPGRSNQPQHF
few,TRBJ2-6,TRBV6-2/TRBV6-3,TRBD2,TGTGCCAGCAGTTACTCAACGGGGGGAACTGGGGCCAACGTCCTGACTTTC,CASSYSTGGTGANVLTF
-,TRBJ2-1,TRBV12-3/TRBV12-4,TRBD2,TGTGCCAGCAGTCCGCAGGGTACCCAGCGGGGGCCGGGCAATGAGCAGTTCTTC,CASSPQGTQRGPGNEQFF
few,TRBJ2-3,TRBV24-1,-,TGTGCCACCAGTGATTTCGAGGGATATGGCACAGATACGCAGTATTTT,CATSDFEGYGTDTQYF
-,TRBJ1-4,TRBV9,-,TGTGCCAGCAAGAATGAAAAACTGTTTTTT,CASKNEKLFF
few,TRBJ2-1,TRBV20-1,TRBD1,TGCAGTGGCCTCCGGGACAGATACAATGAGCAGTTCTTC,CSGLRDRYNEQFF
many,TRBJ2-1,TRBV12-3/TRBV12-4,TRBD2,TGTGCCAGCAGTTCGCTAGCGGGGGCGAGGGATGAGCAGTTCTTC,CASSSLAGARDEQFF
few,TRBJ1-2,TRBV7-2,-,TGTGCCAGCAGCTTAGAGATGAACCCGTACTATGGCTACACCTTC,CASSLEMNPYYGYTF
-,TRBJ1-5,TRBV5-1,-,TGCGCCAGCAGCCCCGGCGGGGGCCGGGACAATCAGCCCCAGCATTTT,CASSPGGGRDNQPQHF
few,TRBJ1-5,TRBV4-3,-,TGCGCCAGCAGCCAAGACCAGGATTATCAGCCCCAGCATTTT,CASSQDQDYQPQHF
-,TRBJ2-5,TRBV5-1,-,TGCGCCAGCAGCCCATTTGGGGGGAGTGAAGAGACCCAGTACTTC,CASSPFGGSEETQYF
-,TRBJ2-5,TRBV7-9,TRBD2,TGTGCCAGCGGGGGACTACAAAAAGAGACCCAGTACTTC,CASGGLQKETQYF
many,TRBJ2-1,TRBV18,-,TGTGCCAGCTCACCATACCGGGAACGTGAGCAGTTCTTC,CASSPYREREQFF
few,TRBJ2-7,TRBV5-1,-,TGCGCCAGCAGCTTGGACAGGGATTTAGAGCAGTACTTC,CASSLDRDLEQYF
-,TRBJ1-2,TRBV11-1,TRBD1,TGTGCCAGCAGCTTAGTAGCGTGGGACAGGGCGATCCCCGGTGCCTATGGCTACACCTTC,CASSLVAWDRAIPGAYGYTF
few,TRBJ2-2,TRBV5-1,-,TGCGCCAGCTTCCTGGGTGGCACCGGGGAGCTGTTTTTT,CASFLGGTGELFF
few,TRBJ2-1,TRBV4-1,TRBD2,TGCGCCAGCAGCCAAGATCAAACTAGCGGGAATGAGCAGTTCTTC,CASSQDQTSGNEQFF
-,TRBJ2-5,TRBV29-1,-,TGCAGCTTAGACAGAGGAGAGACCCAGTACTTC,CSLDRGETQYF
-,TRBJ2-1,TRBV25-1,-,TGTGCCAGCAGTGAAAGGTACAGAATTGGTGAGCAGTTCTTC,CASSERYRIGEQFF
few,TRBJ1-1,TRBV20-1,-,TGCAGTGCTAGTCGTAATCGACAGCAAAACACTGAAGCTTTCTTT,CSASRNRQQNTEAFF
-,TRBJ2-7,TRBV27,TRBD1,TGTGCCAGCAGTCCCCGGACAGGGGACATATCCACGACCTACGAGCAGTACTTC,CASSPRTGDISTTYEQYF
many,TRBJ2-1,TRBV11-1,TRBD2,TGTGCCAGCAGCTGGACTAGCAATGAGCAGTTCTTC,CASSWTSNEQFF
-,TRBJ1-5,TRBV6-5,-,TGTGCCAGCAGTTACTCTGGGGAGAGGCAGCCCCAGCATTTT,CASSYSGERQPQHF
few,TRBJ2-1,TRBV9,TRBD1,TGTGCCAGCAGCGTAGGAGGACAGGGGAGCAATGAGCAGTTCTTC,CASSVGGQGSNEQFF
few,TRBJ2-3,TRBV6-1,-,TGTGCCAGCACTAATTCTGCACTAGGTCTTAATACGCAGTATTTT,CASTNSALGLNTQYF
-,TRBJ2-7,TRBV6-2/TRBV6-3,-,TGTGCCAGCAGTTACGCTGGGGCCACCACCTACGAGCAGTACTTC,CASSYAGATTYEQYF
once,TRBJ2-5,TRBV20-1,TRBD2,TGCAGTGCTAGAGATCTAATCACTAGCGGGAGCCTACCTGGGGAGACCCAGTACTTC,CSARDLITSGSLPGETQYF
-,TRBJ1-1,TRBV20-1,TRBD1,TGCAGTGCTAGAGGCAGGGGGTATTCTGAAGCTTTCTTT,CSARGRGYSEAFF
few,TRBJ1-1,TRBV7-9,-,TGTGCCAGCAGCTTAGCGCGGGGCAGTTACGTCGAAGCTTTCTTT,CASSLARGSYVEAFF
few,TRBJ1-2,TRBV12-3/TRBV12-4,-,TGTGCCAGCAGTAGGGGGGAGTATGGCTACACCTTC,CASSRGEYGYTF
few,TRBJ2-5,TRBV19,TRBD2,TGTGCCAGTAGCTCCGGACTAGCGGGAGAGGAGACCCAGTACTTC,CASSSGLAGEETQYF
-,TRBJ1-1,TRBV30,-,TGTGCCTGGGCTTACAGGGAGAACACTGAAGCTTTCTTT,CAWAYRENTEAFF
few,TRBJ2-5,TRBV20-1,-,TGCAGTGCTAAAGACCCAGGTTACCAAGAGACCCAGTACTTC,CSAKDPGYQETQYF
few,TRBJ1-2,TRBV5-5,-,TGTGCCAGCAGCTTGGCCCAAACAGGGAACTATGGCTACACCTTC,CASSLAQTGNYGYTF
few,TRBJ2-2,TRBV12-3/TRBV12-4,TRBD2,TGTGCCAGCAGTTACGGACTAGCGGGGGGCTTCGGGGAGCTGTTTTTT,CASSYGLAGGFGELFF
few,TRBJ2-2,TRBV20-1,-,TGCAGTGCTAGAGATCCAGGACGGGCAGGGATGGTCCACGGGGAGCTGTTTTTT,CSARDPGRAGMVHGELFF
-,TRBJ1-1,TRBV6-2/TRBV6-3,TRBD1,TGTGCCAGCAGTCACCGGGACAGGGGTTTCACTGAAGCTTTCTTT,CASSHRDRGFTEAFF
many,TRBJ2-1,TRBV24-1,-,TGTGCCACCAGTGATTTGAACGGGAATGAGCAGTTCTTC,CATSDLNGNEQFF
-,TRBJ2-4,TRBV5-1,-,TGCGCCAGCAGCTTGGCCCCTTGGGGACGAGAAAACATTCAGTACTTC,CASSLAPWGRENIQYF
once,TRBJ1-5,TRBV20-1,TRBD1,TGCAGTGCTAGAGAGGGAGGGGACAGAATAAATCAGCCCCAGCATTTT,CSAREGGDRINQPQHF
-,TRBJ1-2,TRBV9,TRBD1,TGTGCCAGCAGCGCGTCGGGACAGGGTGTCAACTATGGCTACACCTTC,CASSASGQGVNYGYTF
few,TRBJ2-1,TRBV2,TRBD2,TGTGCCAGCTATCGGGAGGGCTACAATGAGCAGTTCTTC,CASYREGYNEQFF